What follows are 25 T cell receptor beta chains derived from one specimen sequenced in a study of blood T cell repertoires in COVID-19. The repertoire was sequenced with immunoSEQ multiplex PCR; TCRdb's copy has only in-frame clones and lacks some. The sample carries roughly 130,000 clones, about four fifths recorded once. Specimen: peripheral blood. Receptors were obtained from a man aged 55 to 70 with active or convalescent COVID-19.

The V call is TRBV5-1, the J call TRBJ2-5, with D tentatively TRBD1 (5 bases). Germline lookup yields CDR1 SGHRS and CDR2 YFSETQ. V dropped 0 bases and J dropped 6 bases, with 9 bases sitting between them. The CDR3 extends over 13 amino acids. CDR3 amino acids: CASSLENRQTQYF. Written as DNA, the CDR3 is TGCGCCAGCAGCTTGGAGAACAGGCAGACCCAGTACTTC.

The rearrangement joins TRBV6-2 or TRBV6-3 to TRBJ1-2; 10 bases are a match to TRBD1. V was pared by 5 bases and J by 2 bases, with 8 bases of the junction left unmatched. Germline V lookup: CDR1 MNHEY, CDR2 SVGEGT. The CDR3 length is 16 residues. The CDR3 nucleotides are TGTGCCAGCAGTGTCTACCCGGGACAGGGGAACTATGGCTACACCTTC. Protein sequence: CASSVYPGQGNYGYTF.

J is TRBJ2-7 and V is TRBV19; no definite D call. The V end was cut by 7 bases, the J end by 2 bases, with 6 bases between. Germline lookup yields CDR1 LNHDA and CDR2 SQIVND (reference sequence). This CDR3 has 11 amino acids. DNA for the CDR3: TGTGCCAGTATGAGGACCTACGAGCAGTACTTC. Translated: CASMRTYEQYF. Supplemented by reference TRBV19 and TRBJ2-7, the full variable domain reads DGGITQSPKYLFRKEGQNVTLSCEQNLNHDAMYWYRQDPGQGLRLIYYSQIVNDFQKGDIAEGYSVSREKKESFPLTVTSAQKNPTAFYLCASMRTYEQYFGPGTRLTVT.

The chain recombines TRBV6-2 or TRBV6-3 with TRBJ1-2; 11 nucleotides line up with TRBD1. The length of the CDR3 is 15 residues. Losses at the gene ends were 2 bases for V and 5 bases for J; bases not matched to a gene: 4. Germline lookup yields CDR1 MNHEY and CDR2 SVGEGT. The CDR3 coding sequence is TGTGCCAGCAGTTACCCGGGACAGGGGGATTATGGCTACACCTTC. It yields the protein CASSYPGQGDYGYTF.

The chain combines TRBV5-1 with TRBJ1-3, with D possibly matching TRBD1 (6 bases). The germline V gene has CDR1 SGHRS and CDR2 YFSETQ. The CDR3 sequence is 15 residues long. With 7 bases removed from V and 0 bases from J, the gap between germline ends came to 14 bases. For the CDR3, the DNA is TGCGCCAGCCAACCCCCAGGGGACTCTGGAAACACCATATATTTT. Translated: CASQPPGDSGNTIYF. Using reference TRBV5-1 and TRBJ1-3 for the parts outside the CDR3, the full variable domain is KAGVTQTPRYLIKTRGQQVTLSCSPISGHRSVSWYQQTPGQGLQFLFEYFSETQRNKGNFPGRFSGRQFSNSRSEMNVSTLELGDSALYLCASQPPGDSGNTIYFGEGSWLTVV.

This sequence joins TRBV28 and TRBJ2-2; D gene ambiguous. Germline lookup yields CDR1 MDHEN and CDR2 SYDVKM. This CDR3 contains 14 residues. The V end lost 2 bases, the J end lost 6 bases, and 10 bases lay between the germline ends. The CDR3 nucleotides are TGTGCCAGCAGTTTAAAACAGTCGCCCGGGGAGCTGTTTTTT. This sequence encodes CASSLKQSPGELFF.

This clone was counted only a few times. This sequence joins TRBV6-5 and TRBJ2-3; 13 bases match TRBD2. CDR1 MNHEY and CDR2 SVGAGI come from the germline V gene. This CDR3 has 14 residues. V was pared by 10 bases and J by 3 bases, with 4 bases of the junction left unmatched. CDR3 DNA sequence: TGTGCCACCGGACTAGCGGGAGTAACAGATACGCAGTATTTT. Translating it yields CATGLAGVTDTQYF.

The chain carries TRBV5-8 and TRBJ1-1; D ambiguous. Germline V gene data show CDR1 as SGHTS and CDR2 as YDEGEE. The CDR3 sequence is 13 residues long. The V and J ends lost 0 bases and 2 bases respectively, with 5 bases between them. This chain's CDR3 is CASSLDLNTEAFF. The CDR3 nucleotides read TGTGCCAGCAGCTTGGACCTAAACACTGAAGCTTTCTTT.

This clone was counted a few times. The CDR3 nucleotides read TGTGCCAGCAGCCCACGACAGGGTGGGACTGAAGCTTTCTTT. The encoded protein is CASSPRQGGTEAFF. This sequence joins TRBV9 and TRBJ1-1, with 7 bases matching TRBD1. CDR1 and CDR2 (germline): SGDLS, YYNGEE. CDR3 length: 14 amino acids. The J segment lost 5 bases and the V segment lost 4 bases, leaving 8 bases of the junction unmatched.

The rearrangement links TRBV28 to TRBJ1-1, with TRBD1 as a possible D gene (5 bases). This CDR3 has 15 residues. With 10 bases removed from V and 7 bases from J, the gap between germline ends came to 25 bases. From germline, CDR1 is MDHEN and CDR2 SYDVKM. The CDR3 region is CATRWGRARRDEAFF. The CDR3 nucleotides are TGTGCCACCCGATGGGGCAGGGCACGTCGAGATGAAGCTTTCTTT.

This chain joins TRBV5-4 and TRBJ2-1; TRBD2 might be the D (6 bases). CDR1 SGHNT and CDR2 YYREEE come from the germline V gene (reference sequence). V was trimmed by 2 bases and J by 3 bases, leaving 12 bases between them. This CDR3 is built from 15 residues. CDR3 loop: CASSFKLAIYNEQFF. CDR3 sequence (DNA): TGTGCCAGCAGCTTTAAGCTAGCGATCTACAATGAGCAGTTCTTC.

The CDR3 bases are TGTGCCAGCAGCCGAGCGGGGGACTTTACCTACGAGCAGTACTTC. This codes for CASSRAGDFTYEQYF. V usage is TRBV3-1 (or the pseudogene TRBV3-2) and J usage is TRBJ2-7, with 8 bases that match TRBD2. Germline CDR1 LGHDT, CDR2 YNNKEL (reference sequence). The V gene end was trimmed by 4 bases and the J gene end by 2 bases; junction bases not matched to a gene: 7. CDR3 length: 15 amino acids.

This clone was found a few times. The chain employs TRBV18 and TRBJ2-2; 8 nucleotides agree with TRBD1. CDR1 KGHSH and CDR2 LQKENI come from the germline V gene. The CDR3 is made up of 17 amino acids. V gave up 3 bases and J gave up 4 bases; unmatched junction bases: 10. The CDR3, as DNA: TGTGCCAGCTCACCTCAGGGGCAGGGGGCGTCCACCGGGGAGCTGTTTTTT. Protein sequence: CASSPQGQGASTGELFF.

The chain combines TRBV4-2 with TRBJ2-7; 9 nucleotides align to TRBD1. Per germline, CDR1 LGHNA and CDR2 YNFKEQ. The CDR3 extends over 16 amino acids. V gave up 2 bases and J gave up 3 bases; unmatched junction bases: 8. The CDR3 reads CASSQSKGQGNYEQYF. The CDR3 region has the DNA TGTGCCAGCAGCCAAAGTAAGGGACAGGGAAACTACGAGCAGTACTTC.

This chain links TRBV19 with TRBJ2-1, with a possible D match to TRBD2 (7 bases). In germline, CDR1 is LNHDA, CDR2 SQIVND (reference sequence). This CDR3 has 14 amino acids. The V gene lost 6 bases and the J gene lost 8 bases, with 17 bases spanning the gap. In DNA form, the CDR3 reads TGTGCCAGTAGGACCTTACAGGGAGGGGATGAGCAGTTCTTC. It is translated as CASRTLQGGDEQFF.

This chain joins TRBV19 and TRBJ2-1; the match to TRBD2 covers 10 bases. The germline CDR1 and CDR2 sequences are LNHDA and SQIVND (reference sequence). The CDR3 extends over 17 amino acids. The V segment lost 6 bases and the J segment 2 bases; nucleotides outside the gene matches: 10. CDR3 bases: TGTGCCAGTAGCCCAGTTCCTGGGACTAGCGCCTACAATGAGCAGTTCTTC. Protein sequence: CASSPVPGTSAYNEQFF.

The chain recombines TRBV25-1 with TRBJ1-1, with D possibly matching TRBD1 (5 bases). V lost 8 bases, J lost 5 bases, and 15 bases lay in between. The germline CDR1 and CDR2 sequences are MGHDK and SYGVNS. The CDR3 is made up of 13 amino acids. The CDR3 reads CASGSGRETEAFF. CDR3 DNA: TGTGCCAGCGGCTCAGGGCGGGAGACTGAAGCTTTCTTT.

The count of this clone is one. The chain has TRBV5-4 and TRBJ1-3; D remains ambiguous. This CDR3 is 13 amino acids long. CDR1 is SGHNT, CDR2 YYREEE, per germline (reference sequence). Trimming removed 0 bases at V and 3 bases at J, with 4 bases between. Written as DNA, the CDR3 is TGTGCCAGCAGCTTGGGGCTTGGAAACACCATATATTTT. This codes for CASSLGLGNTIYF.

In DNA, the CDR3 is TGCGCCAGCAGCCAGGGAGACAGGGATGAGCAGTTCTTC. Amino acids: CASSQGDRDEQFF. The chain carries TRBV4-3 and TRBJ2-1; the match to TRBD1 covers 7 bases. The V and J ends lost 3 bases and 8 bases, in that order; junction bases with no gene match: 4. Germline V lookup: CDR1 LGHNA, CDR2 YSLEER. The CDR3 totals 13 residues.

The rearrangement joins TRBV5-1 to TRBJ1-5; D unresolved. Trimming took 0 bases from V and 6 from J, leaving 10 bases between them. This CDR3 spans 14 amino acids. The germline V gene has CDR1 SGHRS and CDR2 YFSETQ. CDR3 sequence: CASSLAGRSQPQHF. The CDR3 region has the DNA TGCGCCAGCAGCTTGGCCGGTAGGAGTCAGCCCCAGCATTTT.

This chain joins TRBV6-5 and TRBJ1-3; unclear D gene. Trimming shortened V by 6 bases and J by 0 bases, and 9 bases separated the two germline ends. The CDR3 has 14 amino acids. From germline, CDR1 is MNHEY and CDR2 SVGAGI. CDR3 DNA: TGTGCCAGCAGGCTAGCGAGCTCTGGAAACACCATATATTTT. Its protein product is CASRLASSGNTIYF.

This clone was counted a single time. This chain connects TRBV2 to TRBJ2-1; D may be TRBD2 (5 bases). The ends were cut back, 8 bases at V and 5 bases at J, with 13 bases in the middle. Germline CDR1 reads SNHLY; CDR2 reads FYNNEI. This CDR3 comprises 13 residues. The CDR3 here is CASCLRRDNEQFF. The CDR3 DNA reads TGTGCCAGCTGCCTTCGGCGGGACAATGAGCAGTTCTTC.

The chain combines TRBV7-6 with TRBJ2-7; 7 bases map to TRBD1. V lost 4 bases, J lost 2 bases, and 5 bases stayed unmatched. Germline-derived CDR1 and CDR2 are SGHVS and FNYEAQ. There are 14 residues in the CDR3. As DNA, the CDR3 is TGTGCCAGCAGCTCCCTGGACAGGCCCTACGAGCAGTACTTC. Translated, it gives CASSSLDRPYEQYF.

This clone was seen only once. The rearrangement uses TRBV3-1 (or the pseudogene TRBV3-2) and TRBJ2-3; 13 bases agree with TRBD2. The length of the CDR3 is 18 residues. The V gene end was trimmed by 4 bases and the J gene end by 3 bases; junction bases not matched to a gene: 10. Germline V gene data show CDR1 as LGHDT and CDR2 as YNNKEL (reference sequence). The CDR3 protein is CASSRPGLAGYRTDTQYF. Written as DNA, the CDR3 is TGTGCCAGCAGCCGACCGGGACTAGCGGGATATAGGACAGATACGCAGTATTTT.

The chain is built from TRBV5-1 and TRBJ2-7, with D possibly being TRBD1 (6 bases). Germline V gene data show CDR1 as SGHRS and CDR2 as YFSETQ. V shed 4 bases and J shed 3 bases, with 17 bases lying between them. The CDR3 loop spans 15 amino acids. CDR3 loop: CASSTDSPSHYEQYF. Written as DNA, the CDR3 is TGCGCCAGCAGCACGGACAGCCCCTCCCACTACGAGCAGTACTTC.